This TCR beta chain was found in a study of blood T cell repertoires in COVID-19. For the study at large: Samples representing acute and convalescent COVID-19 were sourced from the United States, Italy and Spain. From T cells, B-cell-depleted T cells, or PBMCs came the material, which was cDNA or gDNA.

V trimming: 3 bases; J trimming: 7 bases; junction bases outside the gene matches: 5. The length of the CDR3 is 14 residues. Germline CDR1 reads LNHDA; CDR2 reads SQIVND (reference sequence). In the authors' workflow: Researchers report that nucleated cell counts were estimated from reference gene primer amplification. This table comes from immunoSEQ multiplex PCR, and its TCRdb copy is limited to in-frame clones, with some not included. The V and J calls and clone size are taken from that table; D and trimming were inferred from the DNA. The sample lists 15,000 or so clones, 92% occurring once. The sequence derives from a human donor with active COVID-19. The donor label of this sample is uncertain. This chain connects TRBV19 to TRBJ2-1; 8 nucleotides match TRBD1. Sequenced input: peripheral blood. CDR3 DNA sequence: TGTGCCAGTAGTATCGGACAGGGCGGGAATGAGCAGTTCTTC. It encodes CASSIGQGGNEQFF.